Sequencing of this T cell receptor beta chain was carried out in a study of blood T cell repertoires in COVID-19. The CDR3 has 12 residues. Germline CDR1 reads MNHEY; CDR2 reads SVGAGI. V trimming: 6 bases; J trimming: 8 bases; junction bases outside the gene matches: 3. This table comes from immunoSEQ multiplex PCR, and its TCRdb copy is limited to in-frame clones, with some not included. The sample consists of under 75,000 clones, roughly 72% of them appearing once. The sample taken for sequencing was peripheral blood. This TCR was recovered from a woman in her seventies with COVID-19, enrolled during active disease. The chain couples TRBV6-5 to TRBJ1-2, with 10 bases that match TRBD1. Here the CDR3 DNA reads TGTGCCAGCAGGGGGACAGGGGTCGGCTACACCTTC. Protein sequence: CASRGTGVGYTF.